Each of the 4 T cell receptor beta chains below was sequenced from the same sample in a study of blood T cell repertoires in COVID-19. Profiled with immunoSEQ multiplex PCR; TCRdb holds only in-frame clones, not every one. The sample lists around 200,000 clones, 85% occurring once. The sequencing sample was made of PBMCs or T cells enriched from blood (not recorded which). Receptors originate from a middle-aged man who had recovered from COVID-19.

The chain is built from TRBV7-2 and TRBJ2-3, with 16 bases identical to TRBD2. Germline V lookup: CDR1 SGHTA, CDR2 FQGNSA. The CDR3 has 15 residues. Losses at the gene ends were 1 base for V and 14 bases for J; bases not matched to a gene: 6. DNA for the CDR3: TGTGCCAGCAGCTTAGTCGGGACTAGCGGGAGGGATCCGTATTTT. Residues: CASSLVGTSGRDPYF.

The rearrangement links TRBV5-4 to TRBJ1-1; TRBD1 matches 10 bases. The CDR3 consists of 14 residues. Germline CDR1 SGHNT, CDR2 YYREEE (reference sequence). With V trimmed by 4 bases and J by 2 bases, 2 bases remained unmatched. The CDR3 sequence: CASSVTGGNTEAFF. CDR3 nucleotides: TGTGCCAGCAGCGTGACAGGGGGCAACACTGAAGCTTTCTTT.

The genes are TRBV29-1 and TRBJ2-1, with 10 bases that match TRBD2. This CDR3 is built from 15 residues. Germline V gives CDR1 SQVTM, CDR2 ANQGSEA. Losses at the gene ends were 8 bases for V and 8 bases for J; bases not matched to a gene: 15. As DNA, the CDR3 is TGCAGCACCCCCCTGTGGAGCGGGAGGGTCTATGAGCAGTTCTTC. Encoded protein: CSTPLWSGRVYEQFF.

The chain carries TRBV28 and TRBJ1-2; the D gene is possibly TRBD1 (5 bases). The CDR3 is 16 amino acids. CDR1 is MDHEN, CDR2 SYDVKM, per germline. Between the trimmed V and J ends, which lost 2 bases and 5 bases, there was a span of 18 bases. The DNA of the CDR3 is TGTGCCAGCAGTTTACCAAACACCGGGACTGATTATGGCTACACCTTC. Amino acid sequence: CASSLPNTGTDYGYTF.